The clone carrying this TCR beta chain was counted between two and nine times. The sample belongs to a study of control samples from healthy donors and cancer patients. The germline V gene has CDR1 SGHKS and CDR2 YYEKEE (reference sequence). V was clipped by 4 bases and J by 3 bases, with 14 bases between them. The length of the CDR3 is 15 residues. Assay used: immunoSEQ multiplex PCR; TCRdb lists only in-frame clones, some missing. Counted here are about 51,000 clones, around 80% occurring once; the ten biggest clones make up 10%. The sequence came from a man in his 70s in good health. The rearrangement links TRBV5-5 to TRBJ2-1; possibly TRBD1 for D (5 bases). The sequenced sample was blood. CDR3 sequence (DNA): TGTGCCAGCAGCCCTCGACAGATGATCTACAATGAGCAGTTCTTC. This translates into CASSPRQMIYNEQFF.